This T cell receptor (beta chain) was retrieved from a study of blood T cell repertoires in COVID-19. The overall study: Donors in the United States, Italy and Spain gave samples during acute or convalescent COVID-19. PBMCs, B-cell-depleted T cells, or T cells provided the cDNA or gDNA that made up the material.

Original handling: Nucleated cell counts were estimated from reference gene primer amplification. Here immunoSEQ multiplex PCR was the method, and the copy in TCRdb shows in-frame clones only, minus some. Clonal size and the V and J genes are those of that table, whereas D and trimming came from the DNA. Among about 240,000 clones listed, just under 85% were seen once. CDR1 is SGHAT and CDR2 is FQNNGV in the germline V gene. Trimming removed 0 bases from V and 12 bases from J, with 12 bases in between. The CDR3 is 13 amino acids. Sequenced material: peripheral blood. The V call is TRBV11-2, the J call TRBJ2-1; a possible D gene is TRBD2 (6 bases). This receptor was taken from a man in his forties or fifties with acute or convalescent COVID-19. This chain's CDR3 is CASSLEPGLGQFF. As DNA, the CDR3 is TGTGCCAGCAGCTTAGAGCCGGGACTCGGGCAGTTCTTC.